The sequence of this T cell receptor beta chain was determined in a study of vaccination and CD4 T cells after COVID-19 (dated by TCRdb to about 2022). Context from the whole study: SARS-CoV-2 positivity had been established in the convalescent patients by nasal swab PCR, and mild disease was recorded in under ten of these patients and severe disease in one. In the convalescent cohort there were six males and four females, among whom were two Hispanic individuals, seven Caucasians, two Asians and one multiracial person. Two doses of either the Pfizer-BioNTech BNT162b2 vaccine (n=8) or the Moderna mRNA-1273 vaccine (n=2) were administered to participants. Post-COVID blood samples from convalescent patients were collected a median of about 110 days after diagnosis, with a range of roughly 30 to 170 days. Post-vaccine blood samples were taken a median of roughly 72 days after the second vaccine dose, with a range of roughly 14 to 250 days. The cultures were stimulated with overlapping spike peptide pools from SARS-CoV-2 and from the common cold coronaviruses HCoV-NL63, HCoV-OC43 and HCoV-229E. Control cultures received a CEFX viral epitope pool as the positive control, an HIV-1 Nef peptide pool as the negative control, or no peptide. The spike-specific CD4+ TCR repertoire was compared before and after mRNA vaccination in 10 COVID-19 convalescent patients and a handful of infection-naive healthy vaccine recipients. General findings and caveats noted by the study authors: The median number of SARS-CoV-2-reactive clonotypes rose from 20 to 25 after infection to 38 after vaccination, but the change was not significant. In convalescent patients, a median approximately 90% of post-vaccine SARS-CoV-2-reactive clones were detected only after vaccination, suggesting vaccine-specific priming. Relatively few convalescent patients were included in the study, and early timepoints after natural infection were not analyzed. Of the vaccine-specific clones in convalescent patients, 304 of 307, or nearly all, reacted only to SARS-CoV-2 spike and did not cross-react with common cold coronaviruses.

On this clonotype itself: No antigen is known for it. Base quality data are lacking; no much larger clone is found one base away.

The library was obtained by PCR. DNA from cultured CD4+ T cells underwent TCR sequencing with the Oncomine TCR Beta short-read assay at the Johns Hopkins FTIC core. The QIAamp micro DNA kit was used to extract genomic DNA from the cultured CD4+ T cells. Oncomine TCR Beta libraries from cultured CD4+ T cells were pooled with unique dual indexes and sequenced on an Illumina iSeq 100. The study's own analysis went as follows. Non-productive sequences were filtered out, and CDR3s that did not start with C, did not end with F or W, or were shorter than 7 amino acids were discarded. The MANAFEST web application was used to identify antigen-specific clonotypes by comparing peptide-stimulated wells against reference wells and other culture wells. To be called positive, a clone needed an FDR below 0.05, an odds ratio above 5, and a productive frequency above 0.1% in at least two of three replicate wells. Cross-reactive clonotypes were defined as significantly expanded in both SARS-CoV-2 spike wells and at least one common cold coronavirus spike condition. CDR3 homology was assessed with Levenshtein distances (stringdist) and unrooted phylogenetic trees (ape) in R version 3.6.1. Clones were called with MiXCR by TCRdb after fastp trimmed the public reads at Q25, and only in-frame beta chains were retained. Rows with a matching CDR3 protein are joined into one entry that keeps the most common DNA and genes. TCRdb's processing, not the authors', yielded these V and J calls. Present in this sample are roughly 15,000 distinct CDR3 sequences, around 60% of which were seen just once. Around 7.4% of the sample rests with the top ten.

Read against the paper, the sample's treatment or condition label means: roughly 11-day PBMC culture with coronavirus spike peptide pools or control peptides (ViraFEST assay). The ViraFEST assay was used in the study, in which antigen-specific T cells were expanded with peptide pools and expanded clonotypes were subsequently identified by TCR sequencing. The positive SARS-CoV-2 PCR tests of the convalescent patients were dated from March to December 2020, before the Alpha, Beta and Delta variants emerged in the United States. Each well held 1.5 million to 2.5 million PBMCs cultured with roughly 9.2 ug/ml peptide pools in IMDM containing about 5% human AB serum and 7.5 to 10 IU/ml IL-2. On days 3 and 7, half of the culture medium was replaced with fresh IL-2-containing medium. Once the cells had been in culture for about 10 days, the EasySep CD4+ T cell isolation kit was used to isolate CD4+ T cells by negative selection. PBMCs were separated from whole blood using Ficoll-Paque Plus gradient centrifugation and then either used fresh or cryopreserved at -140C. Culture conditions were generally each tested in triplicate wells.

Input material: CD4+ T cells from blood, cultured in vitro. This sequence was found in a human donor who had recovered from COVID-19.

CDR3 region: CSARERWDSPLHF. Here is the DNA: TGCAGTGCTAGAGAAAGGTGGGATTCACCCCTCCACTTT. The V gene is TRBV20-1 and the J gene is TRBJ1-6; the D gene is unclear. The CDR3 covers 13 residues, taking in both the cysteine and the phenylalanine. Only the CDR3 portion is preserved as DNA: 39 bases, with reading frame beginning at the first base. V is shortened by 0 bases, J by 8 bases, and the region joining them spans 8 bases. Reading the germline V gene (reference sequence) gives CDR1 DFQATT and CDR2 SNEGSKA.